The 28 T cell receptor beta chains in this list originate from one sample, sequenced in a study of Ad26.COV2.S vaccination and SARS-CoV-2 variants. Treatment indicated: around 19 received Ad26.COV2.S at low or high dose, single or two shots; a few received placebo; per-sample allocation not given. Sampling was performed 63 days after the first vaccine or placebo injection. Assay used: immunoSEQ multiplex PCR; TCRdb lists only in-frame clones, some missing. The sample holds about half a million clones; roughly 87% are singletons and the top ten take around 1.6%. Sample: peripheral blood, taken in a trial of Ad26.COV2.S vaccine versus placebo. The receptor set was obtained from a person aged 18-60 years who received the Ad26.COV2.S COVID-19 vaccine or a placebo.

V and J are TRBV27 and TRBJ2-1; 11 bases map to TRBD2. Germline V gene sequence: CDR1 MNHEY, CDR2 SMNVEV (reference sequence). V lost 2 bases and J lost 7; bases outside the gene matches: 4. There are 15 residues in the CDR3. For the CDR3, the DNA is TGTGCCAGCAGTTTAACCACTAGCGGGAGTAATGAGCAGTTCTTC. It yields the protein CASSLTTSGSNEQFF.

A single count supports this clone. This chain's CDR3 is CASREGGGLSYEQYF. In DNA form, the CDR3 reads TGTGCCAGTAGAGAGGGCGGGGGTTTATCCTACGAGCAGTACTTC. V is TRBV19 and J is TRBJ2-7; 7 bases are a match to TRBD2. This CDR3 is built from 15 residues. Trimming took 6 bases from V and 1 from J; bases not matched to a gene: 9. Germline V lookup: CDR1 LNHDA, CDR2 SQIVND (reference sequence).

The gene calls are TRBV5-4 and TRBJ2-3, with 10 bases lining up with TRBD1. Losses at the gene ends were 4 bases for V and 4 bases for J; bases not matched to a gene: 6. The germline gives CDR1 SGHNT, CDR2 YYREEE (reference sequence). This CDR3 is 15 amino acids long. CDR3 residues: CASSTGQGDADTQYF. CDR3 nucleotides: TGTGCCAGCAGCACCGGACAGGGGGACGCAGATACGCAGTATTTT.

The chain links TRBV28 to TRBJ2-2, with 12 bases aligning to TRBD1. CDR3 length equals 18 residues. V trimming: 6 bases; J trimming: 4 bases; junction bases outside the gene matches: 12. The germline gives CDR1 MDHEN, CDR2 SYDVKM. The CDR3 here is CASSTTGTGGAGTGELFF. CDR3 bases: TGTGCCAGCAGCACCACCGGGACAGGGGGCGCTGGCACCGGGGAGCTGTTTTTT.

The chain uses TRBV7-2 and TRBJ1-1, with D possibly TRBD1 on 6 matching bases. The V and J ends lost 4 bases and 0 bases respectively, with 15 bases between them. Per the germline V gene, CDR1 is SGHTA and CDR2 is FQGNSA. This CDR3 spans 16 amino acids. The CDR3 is CASSSRKQGLNTEAFF. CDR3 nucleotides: TGTGCCAGCAGCTCAAGAAAACAGGGACTGAACACTGAAGCTTTCTTT.

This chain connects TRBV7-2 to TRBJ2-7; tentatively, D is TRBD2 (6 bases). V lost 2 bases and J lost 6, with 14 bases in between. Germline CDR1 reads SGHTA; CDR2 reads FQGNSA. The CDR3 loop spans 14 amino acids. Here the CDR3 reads CASSLSGRGFEQYF. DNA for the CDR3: TGTGCCAGCAGCTTAAGTGGGCGGGGCTTCGAGCAGTACTTC. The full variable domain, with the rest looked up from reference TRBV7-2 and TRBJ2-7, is GAGVSQSPSNKVTEKGKDVELRCDPISGHTALYWYRQSLGQGLEFLIYFQGNSAPDKSGLPSDRFSAERTGGSVSTLTIQRTQQEDSAVYLCASSLSGRGFEQYFGPGTRLTVT.

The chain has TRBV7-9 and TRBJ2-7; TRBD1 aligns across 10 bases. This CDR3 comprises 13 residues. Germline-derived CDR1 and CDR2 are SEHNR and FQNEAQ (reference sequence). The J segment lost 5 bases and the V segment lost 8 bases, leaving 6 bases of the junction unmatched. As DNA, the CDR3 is TGTGCCAGCCAGGGACAGGGGTACCACGAGCAGTACTTC. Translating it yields CASQGQGYHEQYF.

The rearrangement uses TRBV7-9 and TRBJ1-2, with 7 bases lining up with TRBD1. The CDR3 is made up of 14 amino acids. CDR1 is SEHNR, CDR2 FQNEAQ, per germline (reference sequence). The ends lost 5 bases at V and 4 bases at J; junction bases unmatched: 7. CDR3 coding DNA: TGTGCCAGCAGCCGCCTGGGACAGATCTATGGCTACACCTTC. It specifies CASSRLGQIYGYTF.

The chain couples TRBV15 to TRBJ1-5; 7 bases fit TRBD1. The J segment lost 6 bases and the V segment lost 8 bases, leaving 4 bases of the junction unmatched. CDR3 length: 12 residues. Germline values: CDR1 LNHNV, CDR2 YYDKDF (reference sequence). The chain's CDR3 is CATRQGGQPQHF. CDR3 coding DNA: TGTGCCACCCGGCAGGGGGGTCAGCCCCAGCATTTT.

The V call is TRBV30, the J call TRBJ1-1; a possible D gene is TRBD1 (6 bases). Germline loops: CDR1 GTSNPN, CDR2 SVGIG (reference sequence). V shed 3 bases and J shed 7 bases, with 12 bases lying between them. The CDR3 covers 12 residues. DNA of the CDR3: TGTGCCTGGAGGGGGGGCTGGGGTGAAGCTTTCTTT. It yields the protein CAWRGGWGEAFF.

The CDR3, as DNA: TGTGCCAGCATCGAGGGGTGGGGGTCCCGCACCATATATTTT. It yields the protein CASIEGWGSRTIYF. The chain recombines TRBV6-5 with TRBJ1-3; perhaps TRBD1 as D (5 bases). CDR1 MNHEY and CDR2 SVGAGI come from the germline V gene. V lost 7 bases and J lost 9, with 19 bases in between. The length of the CDR3 is 14 residues.

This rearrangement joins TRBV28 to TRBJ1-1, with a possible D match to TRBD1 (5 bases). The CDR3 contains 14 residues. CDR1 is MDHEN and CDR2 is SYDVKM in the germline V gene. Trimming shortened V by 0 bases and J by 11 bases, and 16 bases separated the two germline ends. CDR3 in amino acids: CASSLWPGGKRAFF. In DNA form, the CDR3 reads TGTGCCAGCAGTTTATGGCCCGGGGGTAAGCGGGCTTTCTTT.

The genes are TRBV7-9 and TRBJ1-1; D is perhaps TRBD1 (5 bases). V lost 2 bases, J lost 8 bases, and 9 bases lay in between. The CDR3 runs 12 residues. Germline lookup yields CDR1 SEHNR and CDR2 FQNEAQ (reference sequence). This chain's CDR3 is CASSLPRGEAFF. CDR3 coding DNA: TGTGCCAGCAGCTTACCCCGGGGGGAAGCTTTCTTT.

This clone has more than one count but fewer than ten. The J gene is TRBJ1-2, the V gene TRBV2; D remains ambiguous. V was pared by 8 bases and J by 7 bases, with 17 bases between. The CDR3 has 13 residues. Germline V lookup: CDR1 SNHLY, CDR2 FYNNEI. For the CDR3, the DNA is TGTGCCAGCTCCCCTCGGGAGGGTGGTGGCTACACCTTC. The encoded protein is CASSPREGGGYTF.

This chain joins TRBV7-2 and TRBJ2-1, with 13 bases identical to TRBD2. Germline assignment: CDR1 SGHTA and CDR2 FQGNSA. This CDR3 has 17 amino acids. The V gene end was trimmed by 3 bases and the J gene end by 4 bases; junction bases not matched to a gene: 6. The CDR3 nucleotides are TGTGCCAGCAGCTTTGGGGGACTAGCGGGGAGATACAATGAGCAGTTCTTC. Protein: CASSFGGLAGRYNEQFF.

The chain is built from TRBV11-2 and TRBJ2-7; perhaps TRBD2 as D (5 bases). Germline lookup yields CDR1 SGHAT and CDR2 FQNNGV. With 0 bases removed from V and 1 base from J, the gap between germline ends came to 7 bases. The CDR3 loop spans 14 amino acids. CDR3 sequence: CASSLERGSYEQYF. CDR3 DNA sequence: TGTGCCAGCAGCTTAGAACGGGGTTCCTACGAGCAGTACTTC. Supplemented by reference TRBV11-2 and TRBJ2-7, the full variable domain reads EAGVAQSPRYKIIEKRQSVAFWCNPISGHATLYWYQQILGQGPKLLIQFQNNGVVDDSQLPKDRFSAERLKGVDSTLKIQPAKLEDSAVYLCASSLERGSYEQYFGPGTRLTVT.

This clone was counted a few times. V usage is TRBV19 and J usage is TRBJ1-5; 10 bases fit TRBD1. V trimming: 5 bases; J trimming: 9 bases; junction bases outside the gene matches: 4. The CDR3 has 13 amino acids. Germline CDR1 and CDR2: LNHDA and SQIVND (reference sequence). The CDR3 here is CASSWTGGSPQHF. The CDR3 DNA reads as TGTGCCAGTAGTTGGACAGGGGGTTCGCCCCAGCATTTT.

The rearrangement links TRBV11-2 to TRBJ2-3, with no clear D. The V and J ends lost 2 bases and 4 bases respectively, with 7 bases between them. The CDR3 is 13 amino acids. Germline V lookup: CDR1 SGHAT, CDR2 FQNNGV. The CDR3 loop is CASSLRQADTQYF. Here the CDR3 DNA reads TGTGCCAGCAGCTTACGCCAGGCAGATACGCAGTATTTT. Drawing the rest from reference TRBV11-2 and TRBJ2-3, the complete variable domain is EAGVAQSPRYKIIEKRQSVAFWCNPISGHATLYWYQQILGQGPKLLIQFQNNGVVDDSQLPKDRFSAERLKGVDSTLKIQPAKLEDSAVYLCASSLRQADTQYFGPGTRLTVL.

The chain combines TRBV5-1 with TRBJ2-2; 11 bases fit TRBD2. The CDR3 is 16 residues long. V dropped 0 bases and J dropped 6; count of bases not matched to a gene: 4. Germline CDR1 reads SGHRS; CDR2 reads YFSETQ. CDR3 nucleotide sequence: TGCGCCAGCAGCTTGGCCTTACTAGCGGGAGCCGGGGAGCTGTTTTTT. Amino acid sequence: CASSLALLAGAGELFF.

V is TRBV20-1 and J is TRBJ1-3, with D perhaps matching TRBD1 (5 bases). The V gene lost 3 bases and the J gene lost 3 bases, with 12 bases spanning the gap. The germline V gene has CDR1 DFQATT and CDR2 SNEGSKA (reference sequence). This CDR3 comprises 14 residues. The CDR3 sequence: CSASLREGGNTIYF. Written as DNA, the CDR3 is TGCAGTGCTAGTCTCAGGGAGGGTGGAAACACCATATATTTT.

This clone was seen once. CDR3 coding DNA: TGTGCCAGCTCACCAGACGGGATAATCTATAACTATGGCTACACCTTC. It specifies CASSPDGIIYNYGYTF. This sequence joins TRBV18 and TRBJ1-2, with unresolved D. Germline V lookup: CDR1 KGHSH, CDR2 LQKENI. The V and J ends lost 2 bases and 1 base respectively, with 14 bases between them. CDR3 length: 16 amino acids.

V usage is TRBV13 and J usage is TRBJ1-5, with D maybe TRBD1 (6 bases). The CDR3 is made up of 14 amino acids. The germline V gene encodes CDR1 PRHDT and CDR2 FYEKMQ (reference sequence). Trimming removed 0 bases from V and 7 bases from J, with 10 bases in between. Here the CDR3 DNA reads TGTGCCAGCAGCTTAGGGGGGGGGCGCCAGCCCCAGCATTTT. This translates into CASSLGGGRQPQHF.

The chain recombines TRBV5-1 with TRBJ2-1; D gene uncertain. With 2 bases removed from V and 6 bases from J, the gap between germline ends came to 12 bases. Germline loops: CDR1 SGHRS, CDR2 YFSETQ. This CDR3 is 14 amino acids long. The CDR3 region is CASSLGSDGNEQFF. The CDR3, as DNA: TGCGCCAGCAGCTTAGGGTCTGACGGCAATGAGCAGTTCTTC.

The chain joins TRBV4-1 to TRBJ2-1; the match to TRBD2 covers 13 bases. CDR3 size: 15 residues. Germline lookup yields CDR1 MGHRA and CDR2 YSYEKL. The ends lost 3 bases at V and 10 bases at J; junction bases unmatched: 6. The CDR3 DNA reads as TGCGCCAGCAGCCAGCCGGGACTAGCGGGACCCGAGCAGTTCTTC. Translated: CASSQPGLAGPEQFF.

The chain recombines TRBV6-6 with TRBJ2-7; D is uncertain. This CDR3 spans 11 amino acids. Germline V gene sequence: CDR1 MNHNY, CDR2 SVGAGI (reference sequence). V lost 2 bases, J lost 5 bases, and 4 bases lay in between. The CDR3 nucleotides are TGTGCCAGCAGTTACGCGGACGAGCAGTACTTC. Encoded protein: CASSYADEQYF.

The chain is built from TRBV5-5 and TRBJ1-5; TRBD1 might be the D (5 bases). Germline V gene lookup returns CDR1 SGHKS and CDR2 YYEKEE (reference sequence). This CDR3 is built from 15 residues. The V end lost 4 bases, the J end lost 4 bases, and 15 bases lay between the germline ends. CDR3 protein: CASSPGMGQNQPQHF. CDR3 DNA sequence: TGTGCCAGCAGCCCGGGCATGGGGCAGAATCAGCCCCAGCATTTT.

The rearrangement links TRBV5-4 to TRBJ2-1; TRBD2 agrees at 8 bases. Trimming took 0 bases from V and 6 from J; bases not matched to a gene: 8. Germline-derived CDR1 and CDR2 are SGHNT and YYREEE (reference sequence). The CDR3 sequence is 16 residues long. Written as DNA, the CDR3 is TGTGCCAGCAGCTTGGGGGTTAGCGGGACCATCAATGAGCAGTTCTTC. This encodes CASSLGVSGTINEQFF. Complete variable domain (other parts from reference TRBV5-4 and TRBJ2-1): ETGVTQSPTHLIKTRGQQVTLRCSSQSGHNTVSWYQQALGQGPQFIFQYYREEENGRGNFPPRFSGLQFPNYSSELNVNALELDDSALYLCASSLGVSGTINEQFFGPGTRLTVL.

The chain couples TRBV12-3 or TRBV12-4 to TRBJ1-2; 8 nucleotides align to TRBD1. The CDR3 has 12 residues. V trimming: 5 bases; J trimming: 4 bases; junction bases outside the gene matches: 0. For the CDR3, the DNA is TGTGCCAGCAGTGGGACAGGCTATGGCTACACCTTC. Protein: CASSGTGYGYTF.